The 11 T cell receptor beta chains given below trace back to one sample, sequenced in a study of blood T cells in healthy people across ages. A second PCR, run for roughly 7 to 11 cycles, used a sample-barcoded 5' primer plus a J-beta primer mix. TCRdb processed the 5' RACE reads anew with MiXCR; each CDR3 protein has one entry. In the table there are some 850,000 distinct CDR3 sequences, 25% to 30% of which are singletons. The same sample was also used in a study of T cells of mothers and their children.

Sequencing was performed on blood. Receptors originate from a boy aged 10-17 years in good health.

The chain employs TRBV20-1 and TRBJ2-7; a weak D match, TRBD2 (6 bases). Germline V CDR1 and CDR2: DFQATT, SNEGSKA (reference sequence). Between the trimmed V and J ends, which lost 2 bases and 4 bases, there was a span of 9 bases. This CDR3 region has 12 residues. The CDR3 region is CSARLTSYEQYF. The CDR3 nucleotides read TGCAGTGCTAGATTGACTAGTTACGAGCAGTACTTC.

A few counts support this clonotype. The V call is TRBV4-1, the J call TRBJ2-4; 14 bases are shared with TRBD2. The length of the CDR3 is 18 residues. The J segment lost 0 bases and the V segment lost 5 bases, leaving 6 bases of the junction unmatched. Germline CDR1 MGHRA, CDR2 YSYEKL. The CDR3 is CASSIGLAGGQAKNIQYF. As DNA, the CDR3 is TGCGCCAGCAGCATAGGACTAGCGGGGGGCCAAGCCAAAAACATTCAGTACTTC.

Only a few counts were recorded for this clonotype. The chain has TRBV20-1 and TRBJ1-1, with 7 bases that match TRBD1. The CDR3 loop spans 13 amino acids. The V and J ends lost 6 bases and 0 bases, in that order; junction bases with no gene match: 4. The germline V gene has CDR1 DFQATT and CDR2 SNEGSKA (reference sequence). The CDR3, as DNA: TGCAGTGCAACGGACAGGATGAACACTGAAGCTTTCTTT. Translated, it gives CSATDRMNTEAFF.

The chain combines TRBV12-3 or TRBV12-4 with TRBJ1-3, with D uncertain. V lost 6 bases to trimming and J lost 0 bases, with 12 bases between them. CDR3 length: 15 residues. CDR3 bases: TGTGCCAGCAGGTTATATGACCCCTCTGGAAACACCATATATTTT. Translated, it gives CASRLYDPSGNTIYF.

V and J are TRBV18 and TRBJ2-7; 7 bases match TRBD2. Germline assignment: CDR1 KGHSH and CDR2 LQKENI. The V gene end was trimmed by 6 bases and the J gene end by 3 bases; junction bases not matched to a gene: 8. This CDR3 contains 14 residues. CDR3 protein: CASSAGGGFYEQYF. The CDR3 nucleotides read TGTGCCAGCTCGGCTGGCGGGGGATTCTACGAGCAGTACTTC.

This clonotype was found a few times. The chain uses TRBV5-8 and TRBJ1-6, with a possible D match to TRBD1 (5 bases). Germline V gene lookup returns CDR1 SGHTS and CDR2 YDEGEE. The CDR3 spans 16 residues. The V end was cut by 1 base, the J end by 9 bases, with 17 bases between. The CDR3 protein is CASSLWPGTGFSPLHF. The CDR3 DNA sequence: TGTGCCAGCAGCTTGTGGCCTGGGACGGGATTTTCACCCCTCCACTTT.

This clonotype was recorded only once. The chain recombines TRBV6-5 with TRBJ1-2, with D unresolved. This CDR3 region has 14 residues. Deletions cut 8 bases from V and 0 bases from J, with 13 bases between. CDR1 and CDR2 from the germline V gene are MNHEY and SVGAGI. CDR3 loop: CASFPSGSNYGYTF. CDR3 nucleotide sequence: TGTGCCAGCTTTCCTTCGGGTTCTAACTATGGCTACACCTTC.

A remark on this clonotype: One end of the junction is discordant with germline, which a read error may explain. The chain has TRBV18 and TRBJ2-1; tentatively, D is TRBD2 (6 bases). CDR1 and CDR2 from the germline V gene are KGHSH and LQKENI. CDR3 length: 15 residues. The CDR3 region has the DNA TGTGCCGGCTCACCACCGGCGGGGTACTTCAATGAGCAGTTCTTC. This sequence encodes CAGSPPAGYFNEQFF.

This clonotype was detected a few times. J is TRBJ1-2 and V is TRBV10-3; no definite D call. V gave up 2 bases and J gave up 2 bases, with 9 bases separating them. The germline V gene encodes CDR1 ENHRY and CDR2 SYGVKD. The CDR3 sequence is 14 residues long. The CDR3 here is CAISEKRGNYGYTF. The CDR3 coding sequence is TGTGCCATCAGTGAGAAACGCGGGAACTATGGCTACACCTTC.

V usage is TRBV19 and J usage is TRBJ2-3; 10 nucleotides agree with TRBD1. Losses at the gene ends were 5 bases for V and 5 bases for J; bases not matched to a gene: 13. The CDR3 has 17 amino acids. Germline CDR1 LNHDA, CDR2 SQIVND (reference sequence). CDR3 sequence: CASSFRTGTGAGDTQYF. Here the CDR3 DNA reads TGTGCCAGTAGTTTCAGAACCGGGACAGGGGCTGGAGATACGCAGTATTTT.

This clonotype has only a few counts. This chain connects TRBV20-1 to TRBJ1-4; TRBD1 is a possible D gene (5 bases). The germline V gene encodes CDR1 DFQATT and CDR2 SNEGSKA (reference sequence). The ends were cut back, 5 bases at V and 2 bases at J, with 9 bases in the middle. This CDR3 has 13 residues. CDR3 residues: CSALDTTNEKLFF. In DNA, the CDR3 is TGCAGTGCTTTGGACACCACTAATGAAAAACTGTTTTTT.